This T cell receptor beta chain was captured in a study of cytomegalovirus exposure and HLA in healthy donors. Study-wide results and caveats: In a later analysis, HLA-C alleles had the fewest associated TCRs, DRB1 alleles the most. Reportedly, TCR beta sequences accurately predicted HLA-A and HLA-B alleles in most subjects. In an earlier analysis, in some 500 donors, most V segments appeared productive either ~87% or ~30% of the time.

Concerning this clone: The antigen is not known.

Germline CDR1 reads LNHDA; CDR2 reads SQIVND (reference sequence). This CDR3 spans 14 amino acids. Trimming shortened V by 8 bases and J by 9 bases, and 20 bases separated the two germline ends. With 60 Vbeta and 13 Jbeta primers, the PCR was carried out. Sequencing used immunoSEQ multiplex PCR; TCRdb keeps in-frame clones, though not all of them. The sample's table shows about 130,000 clones. The TCR sequence derives from a young man in good health and CMV-seronegative. Specimen: PBMCs. The rearrangement links TRBV19 to TRBJ1-5; D may be TRBD1 (5 bases). As DNA, the CDR3 is TGTGCCAGTGGGATTGGGGAGGGGCGGCGGCCCCAGCATTTT. Translation: CASGIGEGRRPQHF.